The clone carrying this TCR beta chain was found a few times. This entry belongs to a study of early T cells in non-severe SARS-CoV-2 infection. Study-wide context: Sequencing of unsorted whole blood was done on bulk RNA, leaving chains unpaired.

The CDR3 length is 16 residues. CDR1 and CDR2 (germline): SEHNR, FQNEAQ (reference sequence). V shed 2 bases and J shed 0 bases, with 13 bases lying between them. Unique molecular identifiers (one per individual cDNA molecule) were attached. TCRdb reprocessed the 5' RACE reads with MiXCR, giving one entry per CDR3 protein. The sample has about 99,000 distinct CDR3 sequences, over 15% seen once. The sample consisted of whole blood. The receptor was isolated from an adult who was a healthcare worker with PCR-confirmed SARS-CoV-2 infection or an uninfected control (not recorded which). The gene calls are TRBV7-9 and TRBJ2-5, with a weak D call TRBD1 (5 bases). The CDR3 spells CASSLRPTGYQETQYF. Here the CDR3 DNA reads TGTGCCAGCAGCTTACGGCCCACAGGTTACCAAGAGACCCAGTACTTC.